These 25 T cell receptor beta chains were all obtained from the same sample, sequenced in a study of blood T cell repertoires in COVID-19 (dated by TCRdb to the early 2020s). Libraries were made using the immunoSEQ multiplex PCR assay. The clones in this table, taken by TCRdb from immuneACCESS, are in-frame only. Not every clone is retained; where verified, under half of the shortfall comes from an unresolved V gene, and the cause of the rest is unknown. The sample table holds about 190,000 clones, of which approximately 91% were seen once. The top ten constitute roughly 6.2% of the sample. Material: peripheral blood. The receptors derive from a middle-aged woman who had recovered from COVID-19.

The chain has TRBV7-9 and TRBJ2-1, with a possible D match to TRBD1 (6 bases). Trimming removed 5 bases at V and 6 bases at J, with 20 bases between. The CDR3 is 16 amino acids. Looked up from germline, CDR1 is SEHNR and CDR2 is FQNEAQ (reference sequence). CDR3: CASSPGSVGTFNEQFF. As DNA, the CDR3 is TGTGCCAGCAGCCCAGGATCGGTCGGGACATTCAATGAGCAGTTCTTC.

The V and J genes are TRBV24-1 and TRBJ2-7; the D gene is possibly TRBD2 (5 bases). V lost 9 bases, J lost 0 bases, and 14 bases lay in between. The germline gives CDR1 KGHDR, CDR2 SFDVKD. There are 14 residues in the CDR3. The CDR3 loop is CATQRAGDSYEQYF. The CDR3 DNA sequence: TGTGCCACCCAAAGGGCCGGGGACTCCTACGAGCAGTACTTC.

The chain couples TRBV7-9 to TRBJ2-1; TRBD2 agrees at 9 bases. The germline gives CDR1 SEHNR, CDR2 FQNEAQ (reference sequence). The trim removed 5 bases at V and 2 bases at J, leaving 7 bases unmatched. The CDR3 length is 16 residues. The CDR3 DNA is TGTGCCAGCAGCGTCGCGACTAGCGGTACCTACAATGAGCAGTTCTTC. Amino acids: CASSVATSGTYNEQFF.

J is TRBJ2-7 and V is TRBV6-5; 10 bases map to TRBD1. The CDR3 length is 14 residues. The germline CDR1 and CDR2 sequences are MNHEY and SVGAGI. V was clipped by 3 bases and J by 4 bases; unmatched bases: 3. The CDR3 region is CASSYDRGPYEQYF. The CDR3 DNA is TGTGCCAGCAGTTATGACAGGGGGCCGTACGAGCAGTACTTC.

The V call is TRBV2, the J call TRBJ2-7; the match to TRBD1 covers 8 bases. Germline V lookup: CDR1 SNHLY, CDR2 FYNNEI. J lost 4 bases, V lost 2 bases, and 4 bases had no gene match. The CDR3 is 14 amino acids. CDR3 loop: CASSEQGARYEQYF. CDR3 bases: TGTGCCAGCAGTGAACAGGGGGCTCGATACGAGCAGTACTTC. The full variable domain, its missing parts supplied by reference TRBV2 and TRBJ2-7, is EPEVTQTPSHQVTQMGQEVILRCVPISNHLYFYWYRQILGQKVEFLVSFYNNEISEKSEIFDDQFSVERPDGSNFTLKIRSTKLEDSAMYFCASSEQGARYEQYFGPGTRLTVT.

The chain has TRBV21-1 and TRBJ2-1; the table's D call, TRBD2, has no DNA check behind it. TRBV21-1 is a recognized pseudogene. The CDR3 length is 18 residues. The CDR3 nucleotides read TGTGCCAGCAGCAAAAGGGGGGTGAGGCGGGAGAAATCCCATGAGCAGTTCTTC. Translating gives CASSKRGVRREKSHEQFF.

This chain joins TRBV29-1 and TRBJ2-1, with 11 nucleotides matching TRBD1. The length of the CDR3 is 14 residues. Germline CDR1 and CDR2: SQVTM and ANQGSEA. Trimming at V came to 4 bases and at J to 12 bases, leaving 11 bases not matched to a gene. DNA of the CDR3: TGCAGCGTTGTAGGGGGACAGGGGGTAAGTGGGCAGTTCTTC. It codes for CSVVGGQGVSGQFF.

The chain has TRBV3-1 (or the pseudogene TRBV3-2) and TRBJ2-2; possibly TRBD2 for D (6 bases). The CDR3 runs to 16 residues. The germline V gene encodes CDR1 LGHDT and CDR2 YNNKEL (reference sequence). The V gene lost 1 base and the J gene lost 1 base, with 10 bases spanning the gap. The CDR3 nucleotides are TGTGCCAGCAGCCAAGGAAATAGCGGGAACACCGGGGAGCTGTTTTTT. It translates to CASSQGNSGNTGELFF.

The chain is built from TRBV6-5 and TRBJ1-1; unclear D gene. The germline V gene encodes CDR1 MNHEY and CDR2 SVGAGI. V dropped 8 bases and J dropped 4 bases, with 20 bases sitting between them. The CDR3 runs 15 residues. The CDR3 coding sequence is TGTGCCAGCTCCCCACCGGGGATTTGGGGCACTGAAGCTTTCTTT. Residues: CASSPPGIWGTEAFF.

The rearrangement joins TRBV6-2 or TRBV6-3 to TRBJ2-3; 13 bases map to TRBD2. Germline lookup yields CDR1 MNHEY and CDR2 SVGEGT. Unmatched junction bases numbered 2, after V lost 5 bases and J lost 0 bases. CDR3 length: 16 amino acids. The CDR3 region is CASSKGLAGSTDTQYF. As DNA, the CDR3 is TGTGCCAGCAGTAAGGGACTAGCGGGAAGCACAGATACGCAGTATTTT.

V and J are TRBV12-3 or TRBV12-4 and TRBJ2-5; 8 bases line up with TRBD1. J was trimmed by 4 bases and V by 6 bases; bases with no gene match: 4. This CDR3 is 13 amino acids long. The CDR3 DNA follows: TGTGCCAGCAGGATGACAGGGGTAGAGACCCAGTACTTC. Translation: CASRMTGVETQYF.

This rearrangement joins TRBV30 to TRBJ1-3; no reliable D call. The CDR3 consists of 16 residues. V was clipped by 0 bases and J by 0 bases, with 12 bases between them. Per germline, CDR1 GTSNPN and CDR2 SVGIG (reference sequence). The CDR3 sequence is CAWSVRRVNSGNTIYF. In DNA, the CDR3 is TGTGCCTGGAGTGTACGCCGGGTTAACTCTGGAAACACCATATATTTT.

V gene TRBV7-3 combines with J gene TRBJ2-3; a possible D gene is TRBD1 (6 bases). The germline CDR1 and CDR2 sequences are SGHTA and FQGTGA. The V gene lost 2 bases and the J gene lost 4 bases, with 10 bases spanning the gap. The CDR3 loop spans 14 amino acids. CDR3 protein: CASSLGGWSDTQYF. The CDR3 DNA follows: TGTGCCAGCAGCTTAGGGGGCTGGTCAGATACGCAGTATTTT.

Concerning this clone: This sample also contains other DNA sequences that code for the same CDR3. The gene calls are TRBV12-3 or TRBV12-4 and TRBJ1-6, with D possibly TRBD1 on 6 matching bases. This CDR3 spans 13 amino acids. V gave up 5 bases and J gave up 7 bases, with 9 bases separating them. CDR3 in amino acids: CASSRDTNSPLHF. The DNA of the CDR3 is TGTGCCAGCAGTAGGGACACAAATTCACCCCTCCACTTT.

J is TRBJ2-7 and V is TRBV6-2 or TRBV6-3, with 10 bases identical to TRBD2. CDR3 size: 18 residues. Germline loops: CDR1 MNHEY, CDR2 SVGEGT. V dropped 3 bases and J dropped 4; count of bases not matched to a gene: 15. The CDR3: CASSYPASGSSGFYEQYF. The DNA for the CDR3 is TGTGCCAGCAGTTATCCCGCTAGCGGGAGCTCCGGCTTTTACGAGCAGTACTTC.

The chain uses TRBV6-5 and TRBJ1-1; D might be TRBD1 (5 bases). The V gene lost 4 bases and the J gene lost 1 base, with 10 bases spanning the gap. The CDR3 has 14 residues. Germline loops: CDR1 MNHEY, CDR2 SVGAGI. CDR3 nucleotide sequence: TGTGCCAGCAGTTCCCCAGGGAAGAACACTGAAGCTTTCTTT. Translation: CASSSPGKNTEAFF.

The V and J genes are TRBV5-1 and TRBJ2-3; 13 bases map to TRBD2. The V gene end was trimmed by 0 bases and the J gene end by 0 bases; junction bases not matched to a gene: 1. This CDR3 is 17 amino acids long. In germline, CDR1 is SGHRS, CDR2 YFSETQ. The CDR3 sequence is CASSLGTSGSSTDTQYF. Written as DNA, the CDR3 is TGCGCCAGCAGCTTGGGGACTAGCGGGAGTAGCACAGATACGCAGTATTTT.

The V gene is TRBV13, the J gene TRBJ1-2; D remains ambiguous. The CDR3 covers 13 residues. The V gene's germline CDR1 is PRHDT and CDR2 FYEKMQ (reference sequence). V was trimmed by 0 bases and J by 3 bases, leaving 5 bases between them. Here the CDR3 reads CASSLGQDYGYTF. In nucleotides, the CDR3 is TGTGCCAGCAGCTTAGGTCAGGACTATGGCTACACCTTC.

The J gene is TRBJ2-5, the V gene TRBV19; D uncertain. Trimming removed 5 bases at V and 1 base at J, with 8 bases between. CDR1 and CDR2 (germline): LNHDA, SQIVND (reference sequence). CDR3 size: 13 residues. DNA for the CDR3: TGTGCCAGTAGTGGCGGCTTCCAAGAGACCCAGTACTTC. The encoded protein is CASSGGFQETQYF. The variable domain in full, completed from reference TRBV19 and TRBJ2-5, reads DGGITQSPKYLFRKEGQNVTLSCEQNLNHDAMYWYRQDPGQGLRLIYYSQIVNDFQKGDIAEGYSVSREKKESFPLTVTSAQKNPTAFYLCASSGGFQETQYFGPGTRLLVL.

The chain uses TRBV9 and TRBJ1-5; TRBD1 matches at 7 bases. Germline V gene data show CDR1 as SGDLS and CDR2 as YYNGEE. The junction had 6 bases not matched to a gene; V was cut back by 0 bases and J by 9 bases. CDR3 length: 14 residues. The CDR3: CASSVGTGLSPQHF. DNA for the CDR3: TGTGCCAGCAGCGTAGGGACAGGTTTATCGCCCCAGCATTTT.

The chain carries TRBV11-2 and TRBJ1-4; D is possibly TRBD1 (6 bases). Germline V gene lookup returns CDR1 SGHAT and CDR2 FQNNGV. V gave up 3 bases and J gave up 6 bases, with 17 bases separating them. The CDR3 length is 16 residues. CDR3 amino acids: CASSFHLDSQDEKLFF. CDR3 sequence (DNA): TGTGCCAGCAGCTTCCACTTGGACAGCCAGGATGAAAAACTGTTTTTT.

V gene TRBV7-9 combines with J gene TRBJ2-7; TRBD1 matches 8 bases. The CDR3 covers 15 residues. Germline CDR1 is SEHNR and CDR2 is FQNEAQ (reference sequence). The V and J ends lost 5 bases and 3 bases, in that order; junction bases with no gene match: 9. DNA of the CDR3: TGTGCCAGCAGCCTAGGAAAAGGACAGGGCTACGAGCAGTACTTC. Its translation: CASSLGKGQGYEQYF.

The genes are TRBV7-2 and TRBJ1-4; no clear D gene. Trimming stripped 6 bases from V and 0 bases from J, with 17 bases between. There are 17 residues in the CDR3. Germline loops: CDR1 SGHTA, CDR2 FQGNSA. The CDR3 reads CASSPRAGRATNEKLFF. In DNA, the CDR3 is TGTGCCAGCAGTCCGAGGGCAGGTCGTGCAACTAATGAAAAACTGTTTTTT.

A word on this clone: Additional DNA sequences in this sample encode the identical CDR3. The chain joins TRBV15 to TRBJ2-1; the match to TRBD1 covers 8 bases. V gave up 3 bases and J gave up 1 base; unmatched junction bases: 2. Germline V gene lookup returns CDR1 LNHNV and CDR2 YYDKDF (reference sequence). The CDR3 spans 15 residues. The CDR3 DNA reads as TGTGCCACCAGCAGGGACAGGGAGTCCTACAATGAGCAGTTCTTC. Translation: CATSRDRESYNEQFF.

CDR3 residues: CASSQGGRNTGELFF. The CDR3 DNA reads TGTGCCAGCAGCCAAGGCGGGAGGAACACCGGGGAGCTGTTTTTT. This chain connects TRBV3-1 (or the pseudogene TRBV3-2) to TRBJ2-2; 7 nucleotides line up with TRBD2. The CDR3 loop spans 15 amino acids. CDR1 is LGHDT, CDR2 YNNKEL, per germline (reference sequence). V dropped 1 base and J dropped 1; count of bases not matched to a gene: 0.